The rows below give T cell receptor beta chains drawn from one sample of a study of PD-L1 blockade in urothelial cancer. Assay: immunoSEQ multiplex PCR; the TCRdb copy retains only in-frame clones and omits some. The data show under 40,000 clones, more than 80% seen once. Specimen: PBMCs, collected around atezolizumab (anti-PD-L1) treatment. Every receptor here comes from a man aged 65 to 79 with urothelial cancer. CDR3s include the opening cysteine and the closing phenylalanine or tryptophan. Each record gives: clone size, J gene, V gene, D gene, CDR3 DNA, CDR3 protein. A D gene is named only where the DNA matches it firmly. A clone size is listed for some rows: how often the clone was seen (once, few, many), or a class if it is expanded.

>NA|TRBJ1-4|TRBV19|TRBD1
TGTGCCAGTAGTGCCGAAAACAGGGGGCGGCTGTTTTTT
CASSAENRGRLFF
>NA|TRBJ1-5|TRBV7-2|NA
TGTGCCAGCAGCTATACAGGGAATAGCAATCAGCCCCAGCATTTT
CASSYTGNSNQPQHF
>NA|TRBJ2-3|TRBV9|TRBD2
TGTGCCAGCAGCGTAGATGGTAGCGGGAGTTCCACAGATACGCAGTATTTT
CASSVDGSGSSTDTQYF
>NA|TRBJ1-1|TRBV19|TRBD1
TGTGCCAGTAGTATGGACAGGGGGACTGAAGCTTTCTTT
CASSMDRGTEAFF
>NA|TRBJ2-7|TRBV2|NA
TGTGCCAGCAGTGTACAGACACTGATAACCACGTCCTACGAGCAGTACTTC
CASSVQTLITTSYEQYF
>NA|TRBJ2-3|TRBV2|TRBD2
TGTGCCAGCAGTGGCGGGAGTCTTCCAGATACGCAGTATTTT
CASSGGSLPDTQYF
>NA|TRBJ1-3|TRBV15|NA
TGTGCCACCAGCCTAGACAGACCGACCCACACCATATATTTT
CATSLDRPTHTIYF
>NA|TRBJ2-1|TRBV6-1|TRBD1
TGTGCCAGCAGTGCCGACAGGGCCTACAATGAGCAGTTCTTC
CASSADRAYNEQFF
>NA|TRBJ2-7|TRBV6-1|NA
TGTGCCAGCAGTGCCGGGTCCGCCTACGAGCAGTACTTC
CASSAGSAYEQYF
>NA|TRBJ2-5|TRBV28|TRBD2
TGTGCCAGCAGTGGTAGCGGGAGTGAGACCCAGTACTTC
CASSGSGSETQYF
>NA|TRBJ2-1|TRBV13|TRBD1
TGTGCCAGCAGCAATGTCGGATCCGGGACAGGGGTTATGAATGAGCAGTTCTTC
CASSNVGSGTGVMNEQFF
>NA|TRBJ2-3|TRBV14|NA
TGTGCCAGCAGCGCGACTACGGGAAGCACAGATACGCAGTATTTT
CASSATTGSTDTQYF
>NA|TRBJ2-7|TRBV29-1|TRBD1
TGCAGCGCCGGAACCGGGACAGGGATGTACGAGCAGTACTTC
CSAGTGTGMYEQYF
>NA|TRBJ2-7|TRBV4-1|NA
TGCGCCAGCAGCCGCGGGGACAGCTACGAGCAGTACTTC
CASSRGDSYEQYF
>NA|TRBJ2-3|TRBV5-6|NA
TGTGCCAGCAGGATGACGGGACTTAACACAGATACGCAGTATTTT
CASRMTGLNTDTQYF
>NA|TRBJ2-2|TRBV27|NA
TGTGCCAGCAGTTTCGGGATCGGCACCGGGGAGCTGTTTTTT
CASSFGIGTGELFF
>NA|TRBJ1-1|TRBV20-1|NA
TGCAGTGCTAGAGGGGCAATTGAAGCTTTCTTT
CSARGAIEAFF
>NA|TRBJ1-2|TRBV5-4|NA
TGTGCCAGCAGCTCGACACAGGGCCTCGGTCGCTATGGCTACACCTTC
CASSSTQGLGRYGYTF
>NA|TRBJ2-7|TRBV19|NA
TGTGCCAGTAGTCTAACAGACGTGTCCGAGCAGTACTTC
CASSLTDVSEQYF
>NA|TRBJ2-7|TRBV6-5|NA
TGTGCCAGCAGCCGGGGGGCAGTGCCCTACGAGCAGTACTTC
CASSRGAVPYEQYF
>NA|TRBJ2-1|TRBV5-1|TRBD2
TGCGCCAGCGCCGCGGGAGGTGGGATGTCTTGGTCTTCCTCCAACAATGAGCAGTTCTTC
CASAAGGGMSWSSSNNEQFF
>NA|TRBJ1-4|TRBV14|NA
TGTGCCAGCAGCCAAGCGACGGGGTCATCGTGGAAACTGTTTTTT
CASSQATGSSWKLFF
>NA|TRBJ2-3|TRBV9|NA
TGTGCCAGCAGCGTAGTTGGGCAGGCCAGCACAGATACGCAGTATTTT
CASSVVGQASTDTQYF
>NA|TRBJ2-4|TRBV2|TRBD1
TGTGCCAGCAGTACCAAGACAGGGGGGAAAAACATTCAGTACTTC
CASSTKTGGKNIQYF
>few|TRBJ2-1|TRBV7-3|TRBD1
TGTGCCAGCAGCTACAGGGACAGGGATGAGCAGTTCTTC
CASSYRDRDEQFF
>NA|TRBJ2-3|TRBV4-2|TRBD2
TGTGCCAGCAGCCAGGGCGGGAGCGGCCCAGATACGCAGTATTTT
CASSQGGSGPDTQYF
>NA|TRBJ2-3|TRBV29-1|TRBD1
TGCAGCGTACCAAGGGGAGTCAGGGGGCGGGATACGCAGTATTTT
CSVPRGVRGRDTQYF
>NA|TRBJ2-2|TRBV9|NA
TGTGCCAGCAGCGTTTACCCCACCGGTGACACCGGGGAGCTGTTTTTT
CASSVYPTGDTGELFF
>NA|TRBJ2-3|TRBV7-2|TRBD2
TGTGCCAGCAGCGCACAAGCGGGAAGCACAGATACGCAGTATTTT
CASSAQAGSTDTQYF
>NA|TRBJ2-7|TRBV9|TRBD1
TGTGCCAGCAGTACCGGGACAGGGGCTTTAGGGGGGGAGCAGTACTTC
CASSTGTGALGGEQYF
>NA|TRBJ1-5|TRBV6-1|NA
TGTGCCAGCAGTGCGAGGGAAAACGGTCAGCCCCAGCATTTT
CASSARENGQPQHF